Following are 17 T cell receptor beta chains from one sample sequenced in a study of blood T cells in healthy people across ages. A second about 7 to 12 cycle PCR used barcoded and J-beta primers. A single record per CDR3 protein comes from TCRdb applying MiXCR to the 5' RACE reads. Here the sample spans about 1 million distinct CDR3 sequences, 35% to 50% being singletons. The sequenced sample was blood. These receptors were obtained from a woman between 55 and 75 years old in good health.

This clonotype occurred a few times. The rearrangement joins TRBV25-1 to TRBJ2-5; D is possibly TRBD1 (5 bases). This CDR3 has 13 amino acids. The germline V and J ends were trimmed by 2 bases and 6 bases, with 10 bases remaining between them. The V gene's germline CDR1 is MGHDK and CDR2 SYGVNS. CDR3 amino acids: CASSEQGRQTQYF. In DNA form, the CDR3 reads TGTGCCAGCAGTGAACAGGGTAGGCAGACCCAGTACTTC.

The chain carries TRBV20-1 and TRBJ2-5, with D possibly being TRBD2 (6 bases). The germline gives CDR1 DFQATT, CDR2 SNEGSKA (reference sequence). The V end lost 0 bases, the J end lost 2 bases, and 19 bases lay between the germline ends. CDR3 length: 17 amino acids. Here the CDR3 DNA reads TGCAGTGCTAGAGATCTCCTCGGGGGAGGACTTCAAGAGACCCAGTACTTC. It encodes CSARDLLGGGLQETQYF.

This clonotype was seen only a few times. The chain combines TRBV4-1 with TRBJ2-5; D is perhaps TRBD1 (7 bases). The CDR3 length is 13 residues. In germline, CDR1 is MGHRA, CDR2 YSYEKL. Trimming pared 5 bases from V and 5 bases from J, leaving 12 bases between. CDR3 bases: TGCGCCAGCAGCGTACAGGGGAGGGAGACCCAGTACTTC. As protein: CASSVQGRETQYF.

This clonotype was recorded only once. The chain is built from TRBV11-2 and TRBJ2-5; 9 nucleotides agree with TRBD1. From germline, CDR1 is SGHAT and CDR2 FQNNGV. This CDR3 spans 17 amino acids. The ends lost 6 bases at V and 11 bases at J; junction bases unmatched: 22. The CDR3 DNA follows: TGTGCCAGCAGACACCCCGGGACAGGGAGGCCTTTGGGGGAGCAGTACTTC. It codes for CASRHPGTGRPLGEQYF.

The chain joins TRBV28 to TRBJ2-7; no clear D gene. Germline values: CDR1 MDHEN, CDR2 SYDVKM. V gave up 3 bases and J gave up 5 bases, with 8 bases separating them. The CDR3 has 12 residues. The CDR3: CASSLIFNEQYF. As DNA, the CDR3 is TGTGCCAGCAGTTTGATTTTCAACGAGCAGTACTTC.

The CDR3 coding sequence is TGTGCCAGCAGTTACTCTCCCAGCGGACAAGAGACCCAGTACTTC. Translation gives CASSYSPSGQETQYF. The V call is TRBV6-6, the J call TRBJ2-5; weak D call: TRBD2 (5 bases). The V gene lost 0 bases and the J gene lost 2 bases, with 10 bases spanning the gap. Germline CDR1 and CDR2: MNHNY and SVGAGI (reference sequence). The CDR3 contains 15 residues.

This clonotype was seen more than once but under ten times. This chain joins TRBV27 and TRBJ2-1; 7 nucleotides align to TRBD2. The germline V gene encodes CDR1 MNHEY and CDR2 SMNVEV (reference sequence). The CDR3 is made up of 17 amino acids. Losses at the gene ends were 2 bases for V and 8 bases for J; bases not matched to a gene: 15. CDR3 region: CASSLMGGDFFRYEQFF. CDR3 nucleotide sequence: TGTGCCAGCAGTTTAATGGGGGGGGACTTCTTCAGGTATGAGCAGTTCTTC.

The V gene is TRBV5-1, the J gene TRBJ2-7; 11 nucleotides agree with TRBD2. Germline V gene data show CDR1 as SGHRS and CDR2 as YFSETQ. The trim removed 1 base at V and 3 bases at J, leaving 9 bases unmatched. The CDR3 is 17 amino acids. The CDR3 DNA is TGCGCCAGCAGCTTGACTAGCGGGAGTGGAGGATACTACGAGCAGTACTTC. Its translation: CASSLTSGSGGYYEQYF.

The CDR3 DNA reads as TGTGCCAGCAGCTTATCAGGGTTAGCGGAGATACAAGAGACCCAGTACTTC. Translation gives CASSLSGLAEIQETQYF. The genes are TRBV7-8 and TRBJ2-5, with D perhaps matching TRBD2 (6 bases). The germline CDR1 and CDR2 sequences are SGHVS and FQNEAQ. V lost 2 bases, J lost 2 bases, and 18 bases lay in between. The CDR3 extends over 17 amino acids. The full variable domain, rest sourced from reference TRBV7-8 and TRBJ2-5, is GAGVSQSPRYKVAKRGQDVALRCDPISGHVSLFWYQQALGQGPEFLTYFQNEAQLDKSGLPSDRFFAERPEGSVSTLKIQRTQQEDSAVYLCASSLSGLAEIQETQYFGPGTRLLVL.

The chain joins TRBV20-1 to TRBJ2-1, with D possibly TRBD1 on 5 matching bases. Germline CDR1 DFQATT, CDR2 SNEGSKA (reference sequence). V lost 6 bases, J lost 8 bases, and 20 bases lay in between. The CDR3 sequence is 14 residues long. CDR3 sequence: CSALQGTLRDEQFF. In DNA form, the CDR3 reads TGCAGTGCCCTCCAGGGTACGCTTAGGGATGAGCAGTTCTTC.

The chain is built from TRBV28 and TRBJ2-3, with 8 bases identical to TRBD1. This CDR3 region has 17 residues. With V trimmed by 10 bases and J by 5 bases, 20 bases remained unmatched. From germline, CDR1 is MDHEN and CDR2 SYDVKM. This CDR3 is CAIAGGRGGSELDTQYF. The DNA for the CDR3 is TGTGCCATTGCAGGGGGCCGGGGCGGCTCAGAATTAGATACGCAGTATTTT.

The genes are TRBV5-1 and TRBJ2-3; maybe TRBD2 (6 bases). V gave up 3 bases and J gave up 5 bases, with 16 bases separating them. There are 15 residues in the CDR3. Per the germline V gene, CDR1 is SGHRS and CDR2 is YFSETQ. Written as DNA, the CDR3 is TGCGCCAGCAGCTGGAGGGAGACCCGGGGAGATACGCAGTATTTT. It translates to CASSWRETRGDTQYF.

The chain has TRBV28 and TRBJ2-1; D unclear. The germline CDR1 and CDR2 sequences are MDHEN and SYDVKM. The CDR3 is made up of 12 amino acids. The germline V and J ends were trimmed by 2 bases and 9 bases, with 8 bases remaining between them. Written as DNA, the CDR3 is TGTGCCAGCAGTTTACTGCAGGCTGAGCAGTTCTTC. Translation: CASSLLQAEQFF.

This clonotype was seen a few times. The V and J genes are TRBV11-2 and TRBJ2-5; 11 positions match TRBD2. Germline CDR1 and CDR2: SGHAT and FQNNGV. CDR3 length equals 17 residues. V shed 1 base and J 2 bases; nucleotides not matched to a gene: 6. This chain's CDR3 is CASSLGLAGGDQETQYF. DNA of the CDR3: TGTGCCAGCAGCTTAGGGCTAGCGGGAGGAGATCAAGAGACCCAGTACTTC.

Regarding this clonotype: A read error may explain this, as a much larger clone is one base away. The V gene is TRBV29-1, the J gene TRBJ2-3; 11 bases fit TRBD1. From germline, CDR1 is SQVTM and CDR2 ANQGSEA. The CDR3 extends over 16 amino acids. DNA for the CDR3: TGCGGCGTTGTCGGTGGGACAGGGGGACGAACAGATACGCAGTATTTT. It codes for CGVVGGTGGRTDTQYF.

This chain connects TRBV30 to TRBJ2-3; D is unresolved. CDR1 and CDR2 (germline): GTSNPN, SVGIG (reference sequence). The CDR3 is 12 residues long. Trimming pared 6 bases from V and 2 bases from J, leaving 9 bases between. The CDR3 reads CACLAYTDTQYF. The DNA for the CDR3 is TGTGCCTGCTTAGCTTACACAGATACGCAGTATTTT.

This clonotype was seen a handful of times. V and J are TRBV9 and TRBJ1-4, with no clear D. Trimming shortened V by 4 bases and J by 6 bases, and 13 bases separated the two germline ends. Germline CDR1 and CDR2: SGDLS and YYNGEE. The CDR3 extends over 14 amino acids. The CDR3 here is CASSLLAADEKLFF. The CDR3 DNA reads as TGTGCCAGCAGCCTCCTCGCCGCGGATGAAAAACTGTTTTTT.